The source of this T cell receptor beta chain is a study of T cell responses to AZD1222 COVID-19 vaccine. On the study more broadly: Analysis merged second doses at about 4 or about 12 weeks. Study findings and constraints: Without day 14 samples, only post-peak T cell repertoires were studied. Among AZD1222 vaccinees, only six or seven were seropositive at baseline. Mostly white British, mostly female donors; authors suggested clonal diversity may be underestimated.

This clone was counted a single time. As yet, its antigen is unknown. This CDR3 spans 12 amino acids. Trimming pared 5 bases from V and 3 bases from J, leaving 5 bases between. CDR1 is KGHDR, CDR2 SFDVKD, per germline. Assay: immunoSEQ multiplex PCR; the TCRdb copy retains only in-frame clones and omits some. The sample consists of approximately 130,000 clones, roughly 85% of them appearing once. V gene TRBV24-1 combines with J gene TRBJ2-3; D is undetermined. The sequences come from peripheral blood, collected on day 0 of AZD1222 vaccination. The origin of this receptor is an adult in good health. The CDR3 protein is CATSALTDTQYF. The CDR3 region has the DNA TGTGCCACCAGTGCCCTAACAGATACGCAGTATTTT.